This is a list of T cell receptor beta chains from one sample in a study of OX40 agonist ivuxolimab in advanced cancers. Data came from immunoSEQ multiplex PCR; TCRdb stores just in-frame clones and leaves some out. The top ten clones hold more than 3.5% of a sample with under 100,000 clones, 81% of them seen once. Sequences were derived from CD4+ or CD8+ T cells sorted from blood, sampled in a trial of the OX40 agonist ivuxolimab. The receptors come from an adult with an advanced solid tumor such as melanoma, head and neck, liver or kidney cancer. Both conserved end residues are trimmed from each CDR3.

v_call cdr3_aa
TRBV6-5 ASITVGRGNTIY
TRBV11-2 ASSARLAGELGNEQF
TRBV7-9 ASSLDFVREAF
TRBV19 ASSLAGGDYEQY
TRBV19 ASKRSGPSYNEQF
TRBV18 ASSPINLRDNEQF
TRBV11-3 ASSPGGTANTEAF
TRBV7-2 ASTPYEGTQY
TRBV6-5 ASSYASLDEQF
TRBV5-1 ASSPDPTGYGTDTQY
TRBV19 ASSIDLEDNYGYT
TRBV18 ASSLRSSGNQPQH
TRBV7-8 ASSLGGTVGNQPQH
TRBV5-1 ASSSGDSLDEQY
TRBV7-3 ASSSSPDTQY
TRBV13 ASSTLRTGAPEAF
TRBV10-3 ATSILNTEAF
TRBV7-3 ASSLNGGGHNEQF
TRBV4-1 ASSQGGGGTGIGGYT
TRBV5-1 ASSPGLAGVGTIETQY
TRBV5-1 ASSPGASNYGYT
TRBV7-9 ASSSIMGNQPQH
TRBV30 AWRQNGRLGLLYT
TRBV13 ASSYYGAAPEQY
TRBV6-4 ASRGLAGGTDTQY
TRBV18 ASSGQGNQPQH
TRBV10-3 AISDSTPNGELF
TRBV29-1 SGGTGIVEGYT
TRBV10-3 AISPHGSSYEQY
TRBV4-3 ASSQGLRRGEKLF
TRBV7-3 ASSPRVDTEAF
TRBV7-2 ASSLGSGRGMEY
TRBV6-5 ASSYSVLNEQF
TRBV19 ASSMLQGQGYGYT
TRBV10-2 ASSEVREQPQH
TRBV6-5 ASSYSQETQY
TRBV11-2 ASSLRSSGGLSTDTQY
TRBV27 ASRPTGSYEQY
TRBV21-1 ASSKARGGIEAF
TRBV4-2 ASSQGTSAQETQY
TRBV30 AWRDRGAQY
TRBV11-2 ASSLGAGAYNNEQF
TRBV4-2 ASSREVEGTIYGYT
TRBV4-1 ASSQVWTNEKLF
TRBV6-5 ASSGLNEKLF
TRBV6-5 ASSYNTRNYGYT
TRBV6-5 ASSYGGEGQPQH
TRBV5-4 ASSLTMENEQF
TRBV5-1 ASSLTVTGGELF
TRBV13 ASSLTSGSTDTQY
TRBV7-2 ASSTSRTGNYEQY
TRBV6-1 ASSTIYQPQH
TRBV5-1 ASIKTGVTTDTQY
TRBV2 ASSGYRDSPLH
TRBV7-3 ASSLNGYDTQY